This entry is about one T cell receptor (beta chain). Its antigen is undetermined. The data originate from a study of STAT5B mutations in CD4+ large granular lymphocyte leukemia. This CDR3 has 15 amino acids. V was clipped by 1 base and J by 3 bases, with 9 bases between them. Germline V gene lookup returns CDR1 SGHVS and CDR2 FNYEAQ. The study, taken as a whole, reports: CD4-sorted patient repertoires seemed more clonal than healthy CD4+ repertoires. The CD4+ versus CD8+ T-LGLL clonality difference may reflect limited sample size.

The table came from immunoSEQ multiplex PCR; TCRdb's copy has only in-frame clones and leaves some out. This table has around 33,000 clones, under 85% appearing once. Control samples were healthy donors' buffy coats. The chain carries TRBV7-6 and TRBJ2-2; no definite D call. This TCR came from a human donor in good health. Sample: CD4+ T cells from blood buffy coats. The CDR3 nucleotides read TGTGCCAGCAGCTTAGGAGTTGGATACACCGGGGAGCTGTTTTTT. It codes for CASSLGVGYTGELFF.